This entry lists 14 T cell receptor beta chains sequenced from one sample in a study of T cell repertoires in cytomegalovirus infection. In TCRdb, the reads were re-called with MiXCR into one record per CDR3 protein. Among about 700,000 distinct CDR3 sequences listed, around a third were seen once. These receptors' antigens are unknown. Sequenced material: cultured PBMCs, taken from culture after CMV antigen stimulation. These receptor sequences come from a human donor in good health (CMV status not recorded). Some clones in this sample may be carry-over from other donors' samples.

There are a few counts of this clonotype. The chain links TRBV27 to TRBJ2-7; TRBD2 aligns across 7 bases. The ends lost 3 bases at V and 0 bases at J; junction bases unmatched: 8. Germline loops: CDR1 MNHEY, CDR2 SMNVEV (reference sequence). The CDR3 contains 16 residues. The CDR3 sequence is CASSLTGTTSSYEQYF. In nucleotides, the CDR3 is TGTGCCAGCAGTTTGACCGGGACTACGAGCTCCTACGAGCAGTACTTC.

This clonotype occurred many times. This chain links TRBV28 with TRBJ1-5, with TRBD1 as a possible D gene (6 bases). The germline gives CDR1 MDHEN, CDR2 SYDVKM. The CDR3 covers 13 residues. V lost 6 bases and J 2 bases, leaving 8 bases between the germline ends. CDR3 amino acids: CASSSGGNQPQHF. In DNA, the CDR3 is TGTGCCAGCAGCTCAGGGGGCAATCAGCCCCAGCATTTT.

The CDR3 loop reads CASSQQPRGGGRDPLHF. CDR3 coding DNA: TGTGCCAGCAGTCAGCAGCCGAGGGGCGGGGGACGAGATCCCCTCCACTTT. The chain has TRBV6-1 and TRBJ1-6, with D possibly matching TRBD1 (5 bases). V dropped 5 bases and J dropped 13 bases, with 27 bases sitting between them. The V gene's germline CDR1 is MNHNS and CDR2 SASEGT. This CDR3 is 17 amino acids long.

The chain couples TRBV12-3 or TRBV12-4 to TRBJ2-3; TRBD2 matches at 7 bases. J lost 2 bases, V lost 8 bases, and 19 bases had no gene match. The CDR3 loop spans 18 amino acids. The CDR3, as DNA: TGTGCCAGCGGGCGCCGTATTAAGCGGGATAGTACCACAGATACGCAGTATTTT. Amino acids: CASGRRIKRDSTTDTQYF.

This clonotype was seen more than once but under ten times. This chain uses TRBV6-1 with TRBJ2-6; the D gene could be TRBD1 or TRBD2 (5 bases each). The ends were cut back, 10 bases at V and 0 bases at J, with 10 bases in the middle. The CDR3 totals 14 residues. The germline V gene has CDR1 MNHNS and CDR2 SASEGT. This CDR3 reads CATGTSSGANVLTF. CDR3 coding DNA: TGTGCCACCGGGACGAGCTCTGGGGCCAACGTCCTGACTTTC.

Ten or more counts support this clonotype. The chain has TRBV7-2 and TRBJ2-2; D uncertain. Germline CDR1 and CDR2: SGHTA and FQGNSA. CDR3 length: 12 amino acids. The ends were cut back, 1 base at V and 7 bases at J, with 4 bases in the middle. The CDR3 nucleotides are TGTGCCAGCAGCTTAGATCACGGGGAGCTGTTTTTT. This encodes CASSLDHGELFF.

This clonotype has more than one count but fewer than ten. The chain links TRBV4-2 to TRBJ2-7, with D possibly TRBD1 on 5 matching bases. The CDR3 loop spans 15 amino acids. V lost 0 bases and J 2 bases, leaving 11 bases between the germline ends. Germline V lookup: CDR1 LGHNA, CDR2 YNFKEQ. CDR3: CASSQDLRQPYEQYF. The CDR3 region has the DNA TGTGCCAGCAGCCAAGATCTGAGACAGCCCTACGAGCAGTACTTC.

There are a few counts of this clonotype. The chain is built from TRBV24-1 and TRBJ2-7; D remains ambiguous. The germline gives CDR1 KGHDR, CDR2 SFDVKD. Trimming took off 6 bases at V and 8 bases at J, with 13 bases between the two ends. CDR3 size: 12 residues. The CDR3 here is CATSSLHYQQYF. CDR3 DNA: TGTGCCACCAGTTCATTGCATTACCAGCAGTACTTC.

The chain links TRBV7-9 to TRBJ2-5; no clear D gene. Between the trimmed V and J ends, which lost 4 bases and 7 bases, there was a span of 10 bases. The CDR3 has 12 residues. The germline V gene has CDR1 SEHNR and CDR2 FQNEAQ (reference sequence). CDR3 loop: CASSSVLGTQYF. CDR3 nucleotides: TGTGCCAGCAGCTCAGTCCTCGGGACCCAGTACTTC.

The chain recombines TRBV12-3 or TRBV12-4 with TRBJ1-1; no clear D. V lost 2 bases and J 4 bases, leaving 8 bases between the germline ends. There are 13 residues in the CDR3. CDR3 in amino acids: CASSLQRGTEAFF. CDR3 DNA sequence: TGTGCCAGCAGTTTACAGCGAGGCACTGAAGCTTTCTTT.

The chain joins TRBV4-2 to TRBJ2-3; no clear D. The CDR3 consists of 12 residues. Looked up from germline, CDR1 is LGHNA and CDR2 is YNFKEQ. V dropped 1 base and J dropped 6 bases, with 5 bases sitting between them. The CDR3 DNA is TGTGCCAGCAGCCAAGTGAGCGATACGCAGTATTTT. Protein: CASSQVSDTQYF.

This chain joins TRBV9 and TRBJ1-2, with D maybe TRBD1 (5 bases). This CDR3 has 14 amino acids. V lost 0 bases, J lost 2 bases, and 8 bases lay in between. CDR1 and CDR2 (germline): SGDLS, YYNGEE. The CDR3 DNA follows: TGTGCCAGCAGCGTAGGGGGCCAGAACTATGGCTACACCTTC. Translated, it gives CASSVGGQNYGYTF.

This chain links TRBV20-1 with TRBJ2-5, with TRBD2 identical over 8 bases. The V segment lost 6 bases and the J segment 3 bases; nucleotides outside the gene matches: 9. CDR3 size: 14 residues. CDR1 is DFQATT, CDR2 SNEGSKA, per germline (reference sequence). CDR3 loop: CSATIPGLEETQYF. CDR3 nucleotides: TGCAGTGCCACAATTCCGGGACTAGAAGAGACCCAGTACTTC.

The chain is built from TRBV5-4 and TRBJ2-7, with 9 bases fitting TRBD1. The CDR3 is 23 amino acids. From germline, CDR1 is SGHNT and CDR2 YYREEE (reference sequence). The V and J ends lost 0 bases and 4 bases, in that order; junction bases with no gene match: 29. CDR3 loop: CASSLVPGQGSFFDPQGIYEQYF. In nucleotides, the CDR3 is TGTGCCAGCAGCTTGGTCCCGGGACAGGGAAGTTTTTTTGACCCCCAAGGCATTTACGAGCAGTACTTC. The entire variable domain, with the rest obtained from reference TRBV5-4 and TRBJ2-7, is as follows: ETGVTQSPTHLIKTRGQQVTLRCSSQSGHNTVSWYQQALGQGPQFIFQYYREEENGRGNFPPRFSGLQFPNYSSELNVNALELDDSALYLCASSLVPGQGSFFDPQGIYEQYFGPGTRLTVT.